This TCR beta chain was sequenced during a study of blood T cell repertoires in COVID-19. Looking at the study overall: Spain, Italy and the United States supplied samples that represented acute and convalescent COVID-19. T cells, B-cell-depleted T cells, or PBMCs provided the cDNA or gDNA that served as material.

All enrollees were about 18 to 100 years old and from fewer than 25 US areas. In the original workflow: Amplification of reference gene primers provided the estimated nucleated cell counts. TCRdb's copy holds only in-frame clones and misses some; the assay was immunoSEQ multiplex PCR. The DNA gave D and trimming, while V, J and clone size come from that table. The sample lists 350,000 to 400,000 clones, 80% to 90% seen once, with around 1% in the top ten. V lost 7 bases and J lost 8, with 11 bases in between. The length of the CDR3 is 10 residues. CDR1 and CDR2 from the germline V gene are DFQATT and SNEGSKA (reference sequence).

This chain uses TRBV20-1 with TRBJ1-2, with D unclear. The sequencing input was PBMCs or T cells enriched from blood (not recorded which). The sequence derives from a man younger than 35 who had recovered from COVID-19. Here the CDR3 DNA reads TGCAGTGTTGTGTCGGGAGGCTACACCTTC. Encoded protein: CSVVSGGYTF.